The clone carrying this T cell receptor beta chain was observed a handful of times. Antigen specificity is unknown. The data originate from a study of neurological immune-mediated disorders. Across the study: Relapsing-remitting patients made up about nine tenths of the roughly 34 multiple sclerosis patients, and secondary progressive patients made up 3. Overall study results and limits: When grouped phylogenetically, the repertoires of 18 of the 34 multiple sclerosis patients fell together in one related-CDR3 cluster, which is a possible signature. In HTLV-1-associated myelopathy, TCR clonal expansion was greatest, and in multiple sclerosis it was least, below healthy controls.

Where libraries were unsorted, they were derived from 2 million PBMCs stored at -80 degrees C. TCRdb independently ran MiXCR on the 5' RACE reads; one entry per CDR3 protein. The data show about 65,000 distinct CDR3 sequences, around 4% seen once. The CDR3 length is 15 residues. Deletions cut 0 bases from V and 5 bases from J, with 14 bases between. Per the germline V gene, CDR1 is DFQATT and CDR2 is SNEGSKA (reference sequence). The chain recombines TRBV20-1 with TRBJ2-1; D call uncertain. This clonotype originated in a man aged 45-65 years with multiple sclerosis. Sequencing was carried out using PBMCs. The CDR3 nucleotides read TGCAGTGCTAGAGATCCGCGTAGACAAAACAATGAGCAGTTCTTC. Protein sequence: CSARDPRRQNNEQFF.